The rows below give T cell receptor beta chains drawn from one sample of a study of human T cells and chemical hapten exposure. TCRdb itself ran the RACE reads through MiXCR, one entry per CDR3 protein. The sample records 65,000 to 95,000 distinct CDR3 sequences, about 9.2% being singletons. Sequenced: whole blood. The receptor set was obtained from a female donor in good health. Some clones in this sample may be carry-over from other donors' samples. CDR3s include the opening cysteine and the closing phenylalanine or tryptophan. Fields, in order: J gene, clone size, V gene, D gene, CDR3 protein, CDR3 DNA. A D gene is named only where the DNA matches it firmly. The listing skips clone size in some rows; elsewhere it reads once, few, many or a size class.

TRBJ2-1,few,TRBV11-1,NA,CASSRNQGEYYNEQFF,TGTGCCAGCAGTAGAAACCAGGGTGAATACTACAATGAGCAGTTCTTC
TRBJ1-5,many,TRBV7-9,NA,CASSLAGDQPQHF,TGTGCCAGCAGCTTAGCGGGTGATCAGCCCCAGCATTTT
TRBJ2-3,many,TRBV7-2,NA,CASSLAPGTDTQYF,TGTGCCAGCAGCTTAGCGCCGGGCACAGATACGCAGTATTTT
TRBJ2-3,NA,TRBV9,NA,CASSVGGGRTDTQYF,TGTGCCAGCAGCGTTGGCGGGGGCCGCACAGATACGCAGTATTTT
TRBJ1-5,few,TRBV2,TRBD1,CASSGDRGHQPQHF,TGTGCCAGCAGTGGAGACAGGGGCCATCAGCCCCAGCATTTT
TRBJ2-1,NA,TRBV13,NA,CASSSLGGNEQFF,TGTGCCAGCAGCTCTCTTGGGGGCAATGAGCAGTTCTTC
TRBJ1-5,few,TRBV7-2,NA,CASEHGPGNQPQHF,TGTGCCAGCGAACACGGTCCGGGCAATCAGCCCCAGCATTTT
TRBJ1-1,many,TRBV14,NA,CASSQDREGEAFF,TGTGCCAGCAGCCAAGACAGGGAGGGTGAAGCTTTCTTT
TRBJ1-1,many,TRBV3-1,NA,CASSQQGLKTEAFF,TGTGCCAGCAGCCAACAGGGCTTGAAGACTGAAGCTTTCTTT
TRBJ1-5,many,TRBV7-2,NA,CASSLALWREGSNQPQHF,TGTGCCAGCAGCTTAGCGCTCTGGAGGGAGGGTAGCAATCAGCCCCAGCATTTT
TRBJ1-1,many,TRBV21-1,NA,CASSSGPNTEAFF,TGTGCCAGCTCTTCGGGCCCCAACACTGAAGCTTTCTTT
TRBJ2-7,many,TRBV20-1,NA,CSASSWDIPYEQYF,TGCAGTGCTAGCTCCTGGGACATTCCCTACGAGCAGTACTTC
TRBJ2-7,NA,TRBV15,NA,CATSREASVYEQYF,TGTGCCACCAGCAGAGAGGCTAGTGTCTACGAGCAGTACTTC
TRBJ1-1,many,TRBV6-6,NA,CASSYGGTEAFF,TGTGCCAGCAGTTACGGGGGCACTGAAGCTTTCTTT
TRBJ2-7,many,TRBV5-1,TRBD2,CASSLEWGGYEQYF,TGCGCCAGCAGCTTGGAGTGGGGGGGGTACGAGCAGTACTTC
TRBJ2-7,NA,TRBV20-1,NA,CSARKDSKVEQYF,TGCAGTGCTAGGAAAGACTCAAAGGTAGAGCAGTACTTC
TRBJ1-2,many,TRBV12-3/TRBV12-4,NA,CASSFKGTYGYTF,TGTGCCAGCAGTTTTAAGGGGACCTATGGCTACACCTTC
TRBJ1-5,many,TRBV20-1,NA,CSARVYQGSNQPQHF,TGCAGTGCTAGAGTCTACCAGGGTAGCAATCAGCCCCAGCATTTT
TRBJ1-1,few,TRBV20-1,NA,CSARPNTEAFF,TGCAGTGCTAGACCGAACACTGAAGCTTTCTTT
TRBJ1-5,few,TRBV6-1,NA,CASSEADYRAYPDSNQPQHF,TGTGCCAGCAGTGAAGCGGACTACCGGGCTTATCCCGATAGCAATCAGCCCCAGCATTTT
TRBJ1-2,NA,TRBV20-1,TRBD1,CSAEEGAGGYGYTF,TGCAGTGCCGAGGAGGGGGCAGGAGGCTATGGCTACACCTTC
TRBJ2-3,many,TRBV5-6,NA,CASSSPRGADTQYF,TGTGCCAGCAGCTCCCCCAGGGGAGCAGATACGCAGTATTTT
TRBJ2-7,few,TRBV7-9,TRBD1,CASSSLQGFYEQYF,TGTGCCAGCAGCTCCCTACAGGGGTTCTACGAGCAGTACTTC